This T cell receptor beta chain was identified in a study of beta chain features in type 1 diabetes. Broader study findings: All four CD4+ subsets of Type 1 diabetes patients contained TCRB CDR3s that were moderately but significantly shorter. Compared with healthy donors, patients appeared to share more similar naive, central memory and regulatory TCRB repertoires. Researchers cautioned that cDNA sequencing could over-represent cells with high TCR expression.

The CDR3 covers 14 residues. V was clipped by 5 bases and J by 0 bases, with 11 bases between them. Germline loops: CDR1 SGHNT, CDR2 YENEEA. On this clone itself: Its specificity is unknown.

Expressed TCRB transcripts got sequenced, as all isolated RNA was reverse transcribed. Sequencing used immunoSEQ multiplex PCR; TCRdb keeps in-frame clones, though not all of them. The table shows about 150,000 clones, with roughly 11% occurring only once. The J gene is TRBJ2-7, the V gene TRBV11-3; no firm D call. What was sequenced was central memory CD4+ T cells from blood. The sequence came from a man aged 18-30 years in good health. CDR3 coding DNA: TGTGCCAGCAGCAAGGGTCAAAGCTCCTACGAGCAGTACTTC. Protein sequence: CASSKGQSSYEQYF.